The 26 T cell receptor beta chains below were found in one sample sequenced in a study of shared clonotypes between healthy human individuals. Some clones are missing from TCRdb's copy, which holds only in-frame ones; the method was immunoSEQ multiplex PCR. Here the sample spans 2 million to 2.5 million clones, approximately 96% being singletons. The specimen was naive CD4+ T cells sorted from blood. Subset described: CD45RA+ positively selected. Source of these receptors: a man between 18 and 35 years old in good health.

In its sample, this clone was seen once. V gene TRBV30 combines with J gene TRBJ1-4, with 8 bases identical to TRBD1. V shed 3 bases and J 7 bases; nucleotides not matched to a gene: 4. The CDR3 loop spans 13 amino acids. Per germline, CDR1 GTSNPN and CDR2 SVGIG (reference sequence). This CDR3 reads CAWRQGESEKLFF. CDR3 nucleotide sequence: TGTGCCTGGAGACAGGGGGAGTCTGAAAAACTGTTTTTT.

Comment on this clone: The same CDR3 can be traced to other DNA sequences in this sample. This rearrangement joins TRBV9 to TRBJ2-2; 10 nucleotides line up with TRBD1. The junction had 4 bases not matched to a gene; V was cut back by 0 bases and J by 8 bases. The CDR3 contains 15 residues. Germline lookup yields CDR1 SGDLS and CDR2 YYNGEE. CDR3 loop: CASSVGDRGPGELFF. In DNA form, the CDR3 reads TGTGCCAGCAGCGTAGGGGACAGGGGCCCAGGGGAGCTGTTTTTT.

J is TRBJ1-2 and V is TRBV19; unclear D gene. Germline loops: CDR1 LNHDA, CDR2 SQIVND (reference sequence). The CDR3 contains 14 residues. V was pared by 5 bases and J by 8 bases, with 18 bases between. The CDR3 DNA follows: TGTGCCAGTAGTCCTTCCGGTCTGGGAAGAGGCTACACCTTC. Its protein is CASSPSGLGRGYTF.

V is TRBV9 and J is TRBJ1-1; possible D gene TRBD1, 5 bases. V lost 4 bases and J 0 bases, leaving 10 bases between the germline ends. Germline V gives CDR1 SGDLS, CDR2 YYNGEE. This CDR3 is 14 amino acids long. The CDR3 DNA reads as TGTGCCAGCAGCCCCACAGGCCTGAACACTGAAGCTTTCTTT. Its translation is CASSPTGLNTEAFF. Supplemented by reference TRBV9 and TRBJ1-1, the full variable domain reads DSGVTQTPKHLITATGQRVTLRCSPRSGDLSVYWYQQSLDQGLQFLIQYYNGEERAKGNILERFSAQQFPDLHSELNLSSLELGDSALYFCASSPTGLNTEAFFGQGTRLTVV.

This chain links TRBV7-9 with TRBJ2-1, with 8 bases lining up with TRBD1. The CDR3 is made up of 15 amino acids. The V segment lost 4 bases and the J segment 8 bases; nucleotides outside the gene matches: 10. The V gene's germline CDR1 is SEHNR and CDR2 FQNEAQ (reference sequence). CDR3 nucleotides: TGTGCCAGCAGCTCGGGACAGGCACCGTCCCATGAGCAGTTCTTC. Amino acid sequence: CASSSGQAPSHEQFF.

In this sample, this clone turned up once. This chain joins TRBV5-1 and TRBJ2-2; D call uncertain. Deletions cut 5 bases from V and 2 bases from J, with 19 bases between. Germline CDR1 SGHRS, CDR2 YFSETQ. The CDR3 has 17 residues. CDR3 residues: CASRKDWAGLNTGELFF. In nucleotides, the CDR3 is TGCGCCAGCAGAAAAGATTGGGCAGGCCTTAACACCGGGGAGCTGTTTTTT.

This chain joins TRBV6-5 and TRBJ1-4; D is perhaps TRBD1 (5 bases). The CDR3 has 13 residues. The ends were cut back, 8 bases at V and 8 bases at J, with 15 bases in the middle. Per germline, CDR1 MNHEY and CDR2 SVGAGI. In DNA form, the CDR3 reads TGTGCCAGCTGTCCAATCAGGGCCGAAAAACTGTTTTTT. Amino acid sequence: CASCPIRAEKLFF.

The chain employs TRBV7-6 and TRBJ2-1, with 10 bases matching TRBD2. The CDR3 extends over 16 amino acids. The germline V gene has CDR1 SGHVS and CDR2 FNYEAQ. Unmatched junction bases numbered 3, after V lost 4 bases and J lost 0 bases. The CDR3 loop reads CASSSSSGSSYNEQFF. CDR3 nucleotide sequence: TGTGCCAGCAGCTCTTCTAGCGGGAGCTCCTACAATGAGCAGTTCTTC.

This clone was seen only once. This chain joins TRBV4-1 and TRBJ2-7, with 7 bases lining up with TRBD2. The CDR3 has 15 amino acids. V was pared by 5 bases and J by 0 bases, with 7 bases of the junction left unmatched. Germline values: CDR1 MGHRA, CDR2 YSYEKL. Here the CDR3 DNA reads TGCGCCAGCAGCGACGGCGGGAGCCCCTCCTACGAGCAGTACTTC. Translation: CASSDGGSPSYEQYF.

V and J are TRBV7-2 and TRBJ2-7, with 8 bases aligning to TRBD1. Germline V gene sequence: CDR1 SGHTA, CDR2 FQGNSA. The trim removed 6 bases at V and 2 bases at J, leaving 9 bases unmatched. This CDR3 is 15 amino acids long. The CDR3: CASSSDRAVTYEQYF. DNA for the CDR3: TGTGCCAGCAGTTCGGACAGGGCGGTGACCTACGAGCAGTACTTC.

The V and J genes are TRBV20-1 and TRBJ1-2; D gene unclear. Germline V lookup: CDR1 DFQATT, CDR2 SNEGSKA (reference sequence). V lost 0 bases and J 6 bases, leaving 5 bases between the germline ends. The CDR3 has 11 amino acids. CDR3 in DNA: TGCAGTGCTAGAGAACTGGATGGCTACACCTTC. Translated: CSARELDGYTF.

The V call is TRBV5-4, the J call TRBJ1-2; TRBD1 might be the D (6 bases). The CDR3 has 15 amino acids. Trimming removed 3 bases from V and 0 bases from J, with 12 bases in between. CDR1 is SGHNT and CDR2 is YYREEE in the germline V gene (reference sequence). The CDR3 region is CASSSRQVANYGYTF. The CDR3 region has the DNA TGTGCCAGCAGCTCCCGACAGGTAGCTAACTATGGCTACACCTTC.

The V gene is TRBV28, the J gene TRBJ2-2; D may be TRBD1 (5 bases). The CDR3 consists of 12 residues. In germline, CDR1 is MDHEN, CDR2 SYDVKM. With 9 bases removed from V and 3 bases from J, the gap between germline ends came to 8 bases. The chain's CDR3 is CASIGDTGELFF. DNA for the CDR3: TGTGCCAGTATAGGGGACACCGGGGAGCTGTTTTTT.

The CDR3 DNA reads as TGTGCCAGCAGCTTCGACAGTGGAAACACCATATATTTT. This sequence encodes CASSFDSGNTIYF. This chain links TRBV5-4 with TRBJ1-3; D is perhaps TRBD1 (5 bases). This CDR3 region has 13 residues. Germline V gives CDR1 SGHNT, CDR2 YYREEE (reference sequence). Trimming stripped 2 bases from V and 3 bases from J, with 6 bases between.

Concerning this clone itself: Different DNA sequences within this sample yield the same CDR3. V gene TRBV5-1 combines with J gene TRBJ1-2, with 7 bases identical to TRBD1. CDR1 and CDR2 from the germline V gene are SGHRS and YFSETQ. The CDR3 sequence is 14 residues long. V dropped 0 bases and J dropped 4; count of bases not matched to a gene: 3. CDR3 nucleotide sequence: TGCGCCAGCAGCTTGGGGGACAGATCCTATGGCTACACCTTC. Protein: CASSLGDRSYGYTF.

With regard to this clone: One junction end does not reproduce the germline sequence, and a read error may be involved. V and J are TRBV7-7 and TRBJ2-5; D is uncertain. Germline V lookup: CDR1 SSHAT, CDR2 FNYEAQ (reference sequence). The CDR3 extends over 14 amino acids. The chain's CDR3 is CASSLGPATETQYF. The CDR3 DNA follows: TGTGCTAGCAGCTTAGGACCAGCGACGGAGACCCAGTACTTC.

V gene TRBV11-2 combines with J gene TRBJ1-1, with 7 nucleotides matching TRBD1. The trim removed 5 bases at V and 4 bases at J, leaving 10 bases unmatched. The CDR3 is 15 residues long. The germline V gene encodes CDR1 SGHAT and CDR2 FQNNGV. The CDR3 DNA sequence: TGTGCCAGCAGCACCGACAGGGTAAGGGGCACTGAAGCTTTCTTT. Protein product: CASSTDRVRGTEAFF.

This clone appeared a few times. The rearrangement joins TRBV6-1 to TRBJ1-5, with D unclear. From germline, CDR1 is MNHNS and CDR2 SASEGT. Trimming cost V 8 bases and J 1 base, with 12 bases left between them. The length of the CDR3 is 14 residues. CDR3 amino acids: CASLDLGSNQPQHF. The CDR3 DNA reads TGTGCCAGCCTAGATCTCGGGAGCAATCAGCCCCAGCATTTT.

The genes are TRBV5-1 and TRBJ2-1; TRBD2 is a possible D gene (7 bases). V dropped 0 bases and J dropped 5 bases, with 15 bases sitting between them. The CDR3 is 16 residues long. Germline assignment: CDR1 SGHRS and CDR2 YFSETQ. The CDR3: CASSLGGGALNNEQFF. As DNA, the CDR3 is TGCGCCAGCAGCTTGGGTGGGGGGGCCCTGAACAATGAGCAGTTCTTC.

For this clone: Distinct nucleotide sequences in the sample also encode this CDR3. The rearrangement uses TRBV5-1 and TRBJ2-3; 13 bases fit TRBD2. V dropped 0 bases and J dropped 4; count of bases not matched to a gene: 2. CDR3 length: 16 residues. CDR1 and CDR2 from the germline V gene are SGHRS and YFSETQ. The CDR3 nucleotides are TGCGCCAGCAGCTTGGGACTAGCGGGAGGTCCAGATACGCAGTATTTT. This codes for CASSLGLAGGPDTQYF.

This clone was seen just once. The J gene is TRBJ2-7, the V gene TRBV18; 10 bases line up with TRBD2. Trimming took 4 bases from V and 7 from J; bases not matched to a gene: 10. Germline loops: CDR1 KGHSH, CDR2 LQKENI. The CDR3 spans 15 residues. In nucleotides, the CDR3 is TGTGCCAGCTCACTTGGGACTAGCGCTCTCTCTGAGCAGTACTTC. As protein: CASSLGTSALSEQYF.

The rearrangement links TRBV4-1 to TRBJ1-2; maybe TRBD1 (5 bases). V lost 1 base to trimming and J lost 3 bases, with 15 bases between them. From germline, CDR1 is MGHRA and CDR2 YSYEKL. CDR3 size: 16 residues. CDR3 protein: CASSQAIDAGYYGYTF. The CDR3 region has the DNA TGCGCCAGCAGCCAAGCTATCGATGCAGGGTACTATGGCTACACCTTC.

In nucleotides, the CDR3 is TGCGCCAGCGGGCGCAACGACGGGATGACTGAAGCTTTCTTT. Its protein is CASGRNDGMTEAFF. This sequence joins TRBV4-1 and TRBJ1-1, with unresolved D. V shed 8 bases and J shed 5 bases, with 18 bases lying between them. Looked up from germline, CDR1 is MGHRA and CDR2 is YSYEKL. The CDR3 contains 14 residues.

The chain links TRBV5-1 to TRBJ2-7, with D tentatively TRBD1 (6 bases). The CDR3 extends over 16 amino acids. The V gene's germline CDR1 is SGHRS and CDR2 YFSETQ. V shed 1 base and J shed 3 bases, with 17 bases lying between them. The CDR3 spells CASSLNTGTTYYEQYF. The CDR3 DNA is TGCGCCAGCAGCTTGAATACCGGGACAACCTACTACGAGCAGTACTTC.

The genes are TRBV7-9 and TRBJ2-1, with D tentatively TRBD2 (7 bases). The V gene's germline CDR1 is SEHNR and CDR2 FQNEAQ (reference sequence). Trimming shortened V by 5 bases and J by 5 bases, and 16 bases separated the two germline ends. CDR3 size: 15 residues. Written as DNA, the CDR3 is TGTGCCAGCAGCCCCGTGTTAGGGGGGGACAATGAGCAGTTCTTC. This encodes CASSPVLGGDNEQFF.

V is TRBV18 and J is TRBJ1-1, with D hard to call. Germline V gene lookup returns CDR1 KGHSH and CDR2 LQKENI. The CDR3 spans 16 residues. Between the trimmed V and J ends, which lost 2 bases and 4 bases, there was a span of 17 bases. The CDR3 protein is CASSPYDKTLSTEAFF. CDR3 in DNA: TGTGCCAGCTCACCATATGACAAGACCTTGAGCACTGAAGCTTTCTTT.